The sequence of this T cell receptor (beta chain) was determined in a study of CD8+CD57+ T cells in acquired aplastic anemia. The CDR3 is 14 amino acids. Per germline, CDR1 ENHRY and CDR2 SYGVKD. Only one count was recorded for this clonotype. At one end, the junction sequence differs from germline, possibly due to a read error. Both TCR beta VDJ combination and CDR3 sequence profiling were carried out. Genomic DNA was the template for this profiling. TCRdb recomputed calls from the reads with MiXCR, one row per CDR3 protein. The repertoire holds about 150,000 distinct CDR3 sequences, with 40% to 45% as singletons.

The TCR sequence derives from a human donor in good health, serving as a control. The chain joins TRBV10-3 to TRBJ1-1; D is perhaps TRBD1 (5 bases). The sample comprised sorted CD4+, CD8+, or CD8+CD57+ T cells (not recorded which) from PBMCs. The CDR3: CASSYSGGNTEAFF. CDR3 coding DNA: TGTGCCAGCAGTTACTCGGGGGGGAACACTGAAGCTTTCTTT.